Following are 25 T cell receptor beta chains from one sample sequenced in a study of cytomegalovirus exposure and HLA in healthy donors. PCR involved 60 Vbeta and 13 Jbeta primers. The protocol was immunoSEQ multiplex PCR, while the TCRdb copy is restricted to in-frame clones and leaves out a portion. Of over 150,000 clones in the sample, roughly 70% were seen once. Sequencing was done on a sample of PBMCs. The receptor set was obtained from a male donor in good health and CMV-seronegative.

This clone is a singleton in its sample. The chain combines TRBV19 with TRBJ2-1; 13 bases map to TRBD2. The CDR3 runs 14 residues. With 7 bases clipped from V and 10 bases from J, the junction kept 7 bases outside the gene matches. Germline CDR1 is LNHDA and CDR2 is SQIVND (reference sequence). CDR3 DNA: TGTGCCAGTACTAGGACTAGCGGGAGTGGGGAGCAGTTCTTC. Its translation: CASTRTSGSGEQFF.

This clone appeared a few times. This chain links TRBV30 with TRBJ1-3; D is unresolved. Germline CDR1 reads GTSNPN; CDR2 reads SVGIG (reference sequence). The CDR3 extends over 15 amino acids. With 0 bases removed from V and 2 bases from J, the gap between germline ends came to 11 bases. The chain's CDR3 is CAWSVVSGPGNTIYF. The CDR3 bases are TGTGCCTGGAGTGTTGTCTCTGGGCCTGGAAACACCATATATTTT.

The chain is built from TRBV27 and TRBJ1-1; TRBD1 matches at 9 bases. The CDR3 length is 14 residues. Germline V gene data show CDR1 as MNHEY and CDR2 as SMNVEV (reference sequence). Trimming at V came to 4 bases and at J to 5 bases, leaving 5 bases not matched to a gene. The CDR3 spells CASSYRGRGTEAFF. The CDR3 nucleotides read TGTGCCAGCAGTTACAGGGGGCGAGGGACTGAAGCTTTCTTT.

The rearrangement links TRBV19 to TRBJ2-1, with D tentatively TRBD1 (7 bases). The CDR3 has 21 amino acids. Germline V gene sequence: CDR1 LNHDA, CDR2 SQIVND (reference sequence). The germline V and J ends were trimmed by 1 base and 0 bases, with 25 bases remaining between them. The CDR3 DNA is TGTGCCAGTAGTATAGTCCCTACCGGGACAGTAGGGGGGAGCTCCTACAATGAGCAGTTCTTC. This translates into CASSIVPTGTVGGSSYNEQFF.

The chain recombines TRBV6-5 with TRBJ1-3; maybe TRBD1 (5 bases). V lost 8 bases and J lost 0, with 11 bases in between. The CDR3 is 14 amino acids. Per germline, CDR1 MNHEY and CDR2 SVGAGI. The CDR3 DNA is TGTGCCAGCGGAGGGGCCCTCTCTGGAAACACCATATATTTT. It encodes CASGGALSGNTIYF.

The V gene is TRBV6-9, the J gene TRBJ2-7; D gene ambiguous. V gave up 0 bases and J gave up 6 bases, with 9 bases separating them. CDR1 is MNHGY and CDR2 is SVAAGI in the germline V gene. The CDR3 contains 13 residues. The CDR3 loop reads CASSYSSVSEQYF. DNA of the CDR3: TGTGCCAGCAGTTATTCGTCGGTATCCGAGCAGTACTTC.

V is TRBV5-1 and J is TRBJ2-7, with a possible D match to TRBD2 (5 bases). Trimming shortened V by 3 bases and J by 2 bases, and 15 bases separated the two germline ends. The CDR3 totals 15 residues. Germline values: CDR1 SGHRS, CDR2 YFSETQ. The CDR3 sequence is CASSYPSEVPYEQYF. The CDR3 DNA reads as TGCGCCAGCAGCTACCCTTCGGAGGTTCCCTACGAGCAGTACTTC.

The CDR3 region is CASSEEGGAYEQYF. In DNA, the CDR3 is TGTGCCAGCAGTGAAGAAGGAGGTGCCTACGAGCAGTACTTC. The J gene is TRBJ2-7, the V gene TRBV2; perhaps TRBD2 as D (5 bases). V lost 1 base and J 2 bases, leaving 9 bases between the germline ends. This CDR3 has 14 residues. Germline V gene lookup returns CDR1 SNHLY and CDR2 FYNNEI.

This chain uses TRBV19 with TRBJ2-3; TRBD1 matches 9 bases. The CDR3 spans 15 residues. Germline V gene sequence: CDR1 LNHDA, CDR2 SQIVND (reference sequence). Trimming took 1 base from V and 4 from J; bases not matched to a gene: 3. The CDR3 protein is CASSIGDREADTQYF. The CDR3 nucleotides are TGTGCCAGTAGTATAGGGGACAGGGAAGCAGATACGCAGTATTTT.

The J gene is TRBJ1-2, the V gene TRBV9; D gene uncertain. V was shortened by 7 bases and J by 7 bases, with 14 bases between the two germline ends. Germline V gene data show CDR1 as SGDLS and CDR2 as YYNGEE. This CDR3 contains 12 residues. CDR3 loop: CASGRIAGGYTF. The CDR3 region has the DNA TGTGCCAGCGGGCGAATAGCGGGTGGCTACACCTTC.

The rearrangement uses TRBV19 and TRBJ2-3; D might be TRBD2 (6 bases). Trimming removed 4 bases at V and 4 bases at J, with 6 bases between. Germline V gene data show CDR1 as LNHDA and CDR2 as SQIVND (reference sequence). This CDR3 is built from 12 residues. The CDR3 DNA sequence: TGTGCCAGTAGTAGGGGGGCAGATACGCAGTATTTT. This codes for CASSRGADTQYF. The full variable domain, with the rest looked up from reference TRBV19 and TRBJ2-3, is DGGITQSPKYLFRKEGQNVTLSCEQNLNHDAMYWYRQDPGQGLRLIYYSQIVNDFQKGDIAEGYSVSREKKESFPLTVTSAQKNPTAFYLCASSRGADTQYFGPGTRLTVL.

V usage is TRBV30 and J usage is TRBJ1-2; D unclear. V lost 3 bases, J lost 4 bases, and 18 bases lay in between. The CDR3 runs 15 residues. Germline CDR1 GTSNPN, CDR2 SVGIG (reference sequence). CDR3 loop: CAWSPGSLFPYGYTF. In DNA form, the CDR3 reads TGTGCCTGGAGCCCTGGTAGTTTATTCCCCTATGGCTACACCTTC.

The J gene is TRBJ1-2, the V gene TRBV28, with D perhaps matching TRBD1 (6 bases). In germline, CDR1 is MDHEN, CDR2 SYDVKM. V lost 3 bases and J lost 7, with 24 bases in between. This CDR3 has 17 amino acids. For the CDR3, the DNA is TGTGCCAGCAGTTTGTACATTGGCAGGGGAGTGGATTTTGGCTACACCTTC. Protein product: CASSLYIGRGVDFGYTF.

V is TRBV7-8 and J is TRBJ1-2; no definite D call. Germline V CDR1 and CDR2: SGHVS, FQNEAQ. This CDR3 comprises 13 residues. The V end was cut by 1 base, the J end by 2 bases, with 5 bases between. The CDR3 DNA follows: TGTGCCAGCAGCTTAGACATCAACTATGGCTACACCTTC. This gives the protein CASSLDINYGYTF.

The chain recombines TRBV4-1 with TRBJ1-5, with 7 bases identical to TRBD1. V was clipped by 0 bases and J by 5 bases; unmatched bases: 7. Germline CDR1 and CDR2: MGHRA and YSYEKL. The CDR3 spans 16 residues. This CDR3 reads CASSQENRGRDQPQHF. CDR3 nucleotides: TGCGCCAGCAGCCAAGAAAACAGGGGAAGAGATCAGCCCCAGCATTTT.

The V and J genes are TRBV19 and TRBJ1-2, with unresolved D. The CDR3 loop spans 11 amino acids. Trimming took off 1 base at V and 6 bases at J, with 3 bases between the two ends. Germline V gene data show CDR1 as LNHDA and CDR2 as SQIVND (reference sequence). CDR3 sequence (DNA): TGTGCCAGTAGTATAGGCGATGGCTACACCTTC. This encodes CASSIGDGYTF.

The CDR3 reads CATSITWGDRLYQPQHF. CDR3 nucleotides: TGTGCCACCAGCATCACGTGGGGGGACAGACTCTATCAGCCCCAGCATTTT. The rearrangement uses TRBV15 and TRBJ1-5; 7 positions agree with TRBD1. With 4 bases clipped from V and 5 bases from J, the junction kept 14 bases outside the gene matches. The CDR3 is 17 residues long. From germline, CDR1 is LNHNV and CDR2 YYDKDF (reference sequence).

This clone has more than one count but fewer than ten. A read error may account for a junction end that differs from germline. The chain combines TRBV6-6 with TRBJ2-5; tentative D call: TRBD1 (5 bases). CDR1 and CDR2 (germline): MNHNY, SVGAGI (reference sequence). The CDR3 consists of 13 residues. The CDR3 sequence: CASCYRQQETQYF. The CDR3 nucleotides read TGTGCCAGCTGTTACCGACAGCAAGAGACCCAGTACTTC.

A remark on this clone: The identical CDR3 is also encoded by other nucleotide sequences in the sample. The V and J genes are TRBV2 and TRBJ1-5; TRBD1 matches 10 bases. In germline, CDR1 is SNHLY, CDR2 FYNNEI. The CDR3 has 14 residues. Trimming cost V 4 bases and J 4 bases; bases outside gene matches: 1. The CDR3 here is CASSGTGGNQPQHF. The CDR3 DNA reads TGTGCCAGCAGTGGGACAGGGGGGAATCAGCCCCAGCATTTT.

The V gene is TRBV5-4, the J gene TRBJ2-2; 8 nucleotides match TRBD1. Trimming at V came to 4 bases and at J to 3 bases, leaving 2 bases not matched to a gene. Germline values: CDR1 SGHNT, CDR2 YYREEE (reference sequence). The CDR3 loop spans 14 amino acids. CDR3 protein: CASSQGQDTGELFF. CDR3 sequence (DNA): TGTGCCAGCAGCCAGGGACAGGACACCGGGGAGCTGTTTTTT. Complete variable domain (other parts from reference TRBV5-4 and TRBJ2-2): ETGVTQSPTHLIKTRGQQVTLRCSSQSGHNTVSWYQQALGQGPQFIFQYYREEENGRGNFPPRFSGLQFPNYSSELNVNALELDDSALYLCASSQGQDTGELFFGEGSRLTVL.

The chain links TRBV7-2 to TRBJ2-1, with no clear D. The CDR3 runs 13 residues. Trimming left V 5 bases short and J 8 bases short, with 13 bases between. The germline V gene encodes CDR1 SGHTA and CDR2 FQGNSA. The CDR3 region is CASSAPSSDEQFF. The CDR3 region has the DNA TGTGCCAGCAGCGCCCCGAGTTCGGATGAGCAGTTCTTC.

The V and J genes are TRBV7-3 and TRBJ2-5; 11 bases are a match to TRBD1. Germline values: CDR1 SGHTA, CDR2 FQGTGA. Trimming at V came to 5 bases and at J to 0 bases, leaving 14 bases not matched to a gene. This CDR3 spans 19 amino acids. The CDR3 loop reads CASSQRGQGAGIDQETQYF. The CDR3 DNA follows: TGTGCCAGCAGCCAAAGAGGACAGGGGGCCGGTATAGACCAAGAGACCCAGTACTTC.

This clone was seen more than once but under ten times. DNA of the CDR3: TGTGCCAGCTCACCAGGGCCCCAAGAGACCCAGTACTTC. It codes for CASSPGPQETQYF. The J gene is TRBJ2-5, the V gene TRBV18; D is unresolved. The CDR3 has 13 amino acids. Germline-derived CDR1 and CDR2 are KGHSH and LQKENI. V lost 2 bases to trimming and J lost 1 base, with 5 bases between them.

A few counts support this clone. The V gene is TRBV28, the J gene TRBJ2-7; 9 bases are a match to TRBD2. The V gene's germline CDR1 is MDHEN and CDR2 SYDVKM. V shed 2 bases and J 5 bases; nucleotides not matched to a gene: 7. This CDR3 comprises 15 residues. The CDR3 loop is CASSLAREGSHEQYF. CDR3 sequence (DNA): TGTGCCAGCAGTTTAGCGCGGGAGGGGTCGCACGAGCAGTACTTC. Full variable domain (remainder filled in from reference TRBV28 and TRBJ2-7): DVKVTQSSRYLVKRTGEKVFLECVQDMDHENMFWYRQDPGLGLRLIYFSYDVKMKEKGDIPEGYSVSREKKERFSLILESASTNQTSMYLCASSLAREGSHEQYFGPGTRLTVT.

The chain recombines TRBV6-1 with TRBJ2-5; D possibly corresponds to TRBD2 (6 bases). The J call is in doubt because the DNA end fits TRBJ2-7 better. CDR1 is MNHNS and CDR2 is SASEGT in the germline V gene. The CDR3 covers 15 residues. The CDR3 loop reads CASSEGGTSDYEQYF. The CDR3 DNA sequence: TGTGCCAGCAGTGAAGGCGGGACTTCTGATTACGAGCAGTACTTC.